This is a list of T cell receptor beta chains from one sample in a study of blood T cell repertoires in COVID-19. Sequenced by immunoSEQ multiplex PCR; TCRdb stores in-frame clones only, minus some. The profile shows about 150,000 clones, around 84% of them singletons. The specimen was peripheral blood. These receptor sequences come from an elderly man with acute or convalescent COVID-19. Each CDR3 is given with its conserved first and last residue. A D gene is named only where the DNA matches it firmly. Rows may omit the clone size; those that give it use once, few, many or a size class.

TRBJ1-1 | TRBV11-2 | . | . | TGTGCCAGCAGCGGAGCGGGGGCCGGTCGAACTGAAGCTTTCTTT | CASSGAGAGRTEAFF
TRBJ2-3 | TRBV7-2 | . | TRBD2 | TGTGCCAGCAGCCCTCCGGGACTAGCGGGGGGCTCGCAGTATTTT | CASSPPGLAGGSQYF
TRBJ2-7 | TRBV19 | . | TRBD2 | TGTGCCAGTAGTCCTTCCGGGACTAACTACGAGCAGTACTTC | CASSPSGTNYEQYF
TRBJ2-3 | TRBV18 | few | TRBD1 | TGTGCCAGCTCACCAATCGGGGACAGCGGCCTGGTGGGGCAGTATTTT | CASSPIGDSGLVGQYF
TRBJ2-3 | TRBV5-6 | . | TRBD2 | TGTGCCAGCAGCCCAGATGGGACTAGCGGAACAGATACGCAGTATTTT | CASSPDGTSGTDTQYF
TRBJ1-2 | TRBV3-1/TRBV3-2 | . | . | TGTGCCAGCAGCCCCCTTCGACAGTCCGGCTACACCTTC | CASSPLRQSGYTF
TRBJ2-7 | TRBV6-1 | . | TRBD1 | TGTGCCAGCAGTGAAGTTTGGACAGGGGCCTACGAGCAGTACTTC | CASSEVWTGAYEQYF
TRBJ1-1 | TRBV6-2/TRBV6-3 | . | TRBD1 | TGTGCCAGCAGTTACCCCGGACAGGGTTTGACTGAAGCTTTCTTT | CASSYPGQGLTEAFF
TRBJ2-5 | TRBV27 | few | TRBD1 | TGTGCCAGCAGGGGCTCTTTCAGGGGGTTCCAAGAGACCCAGTACTTC | CASRGSFRGFQETQYF
TRBJ1-2 | TRBV6-6 | . | . | TGTGCCAGCAGTTACCCGGGGGTATCAAACTATGGCTACACCTTC | CASSYPGVSNYGYTF
TRBJ1-1 | TRBV27 | . | . | TGTGCCAGCAGTCGACGAACAGAGGGAAGGGCTGAAGCTTTCTTT | CASSRRTEGRAEAFF
TRBJ2-1 | TRBV28 | . | TRBD1 | TGTGCCAGCATCACACAGGGGAATGAGCAGTTCTTC | CASITQGNEQFF
TRBJ2-1 | TRBV5-1 | few | . | TGCGCCAGCAGCCCGCCGGGGTCCCGCTCCTACAATGAGCAGTTCTTC | CASSPPGSRSYNEQFF
TRBJ1-1 | TRBV21-1 | . | . | TGTGCCAGCAGCAAAGTTCCAGGGGCTGGGATAAACACTGAAGCTTTCTTT | CASSKVPGAGINTEAFF
TRBJ2-2 | TRBV5-1 | . | . | TGCGCCAGCAGCTTACGGGAGTCCGCCGGGGAGCTGTTTTTT | CASSLRESAGELFF
TRBJ2-3 | TRBV9 | once | . | TGTGCCAGCGGTGGGGGGTTAGATACGCAGTATTTT | CASGGGLDTQYF
TRBJ2-1 | TRBV7-8 | . | TRBD1 | TGTGCCAGCAGCTCGGGACAGGGAAGTGTGGTAGGGGAGCAGTTCTTC | CASSSGQGSVVGEQFF
TRBJ1-4 | TRBV19 | . | TRBD1 | TGTGCCAGTAGGAGACAGGGAACTAATGAAAAACTGTTTTTT | CASRRQGTNEKLFF
TRBJ1-2 | TRBV2 | . | . | TGTGCCAGCAGCCCCGGGTCCCTCAGTTGCACCTTC | CASSPGSLSCTF
TRBJ2-2 | TRBV7-6 | once | TRBD2 | TGTGCCAGCAGCCCCCGTAGCGGGGGAGCTACCGGGGAGCTGTTTTTT | CASSPRSGGATGELFF
TRBJ1-2 | TRBV2 | . | . | TGTGCCAGCACCACGTTTTACGGAACTAGAGGCTACACCTTC | CASTTFYGTRGYTF
TRBJ2-5 | TRBV28 | . | TRBD1 | TGTGCCAGCAGTTTGGGTAAGGGGGCGACCCAAGAGACCCAGTACTTC | CASSLGKGATQETQYF
TRBJ1-3 | TRBV30 | . | TRBD1 | TGTGCCTGGAGTACAGGGGCCTCTGGAAACACCATATATTTT | CAWSTGASGNTIYF
TRBJ2-5 | TRBV6-6 | . | . | TGTGCCAGCAGTTACTCCGGACTATCCCAAGAGACCCAGTACTTC | CASSYSGLSQETQYF
TRBJ1-1 | TRBV4-1 | . | . | TGCGCCAGCAGCCAAGAACAGGCTCGTGAAGCTTTCTTT | CASSQEQAREAFF
TRBJ1-2 | TRBV7-9 | . | . | TGTGCCAGCAGCCCTCCCGGGACAATCAGCGGCTACACCTTC | CASSPPGTISGYTF